Listed here are 26 T cell receptor beta chains from one sample, sequenced in a study of HIV-infected children after antiretroviral therapy interruption. The TCR library was built from RNA with a 3' RACE protocol and unique molecular identifiers. Each CDR3 protein is one row after TCRdb ran MiXCR on the 3' RACE reads. The table has about 89,000 distinct CDR3 sequences, under 8% seen once; the top ten hold around 1.1%. Treatment noted: PENTA 11 planned treatment interruption arm or continuous ART arm. The sample in question was CD45RA+ CD4+ T cells from PBMCs, pooled from several time points, obtained from a donor given antiretroviral therapy, either interrupted or continuous. This sample's subset: naive CD4+ CD45RA+ CD45RO- T cells. Receptors were obtained from a pool of human donors with HIV.

This clonotype showed up many times. This rearrangement joins TRBV6-2 or TRBV6-3 to TRBJ1-6; TRBD1 is a possible D gene (6 bases). The V gene lost 6 bases and the J gene lost 0 bases, with 9 bases spanning the gap. The length of the CDR3 is 15 residues. From germline, CDR1 is MNHEY and CDR2 SVGEGT. CDR3 coding DNA: TGTGCCAGCAGACACAGGGACTCCTATAATTCACCCCTCCACTTT. Translation: CASRHRDSYNSPLHF.

This clonotype was observed many times. The rearrangement joins TRBV3-1 to TRBJ1-1, with 9 positions matching TRBD1. CDR1 and CDR2 (germline): LGHDT, YNNKEL (reference sequence). This CDR3 comprises 16 residues. The trim removed 4 bases at V and 4 bases at J, leaving 10 bases unmatched. Here the CDR3 reads CASSPPGTGSSTEAFF. The CDR3, as DNA: TGTGCCAGCAGCCCGCCCGGGACAGGGTCAAGCACTGAAGCTTTCTTT.

The chain couples TRBV6-2 or TRBV6-3 to TRBJ1-1, with D tentatively TRBD1 (5 bases). Per the germline V gene, CDR1 is MNHEY and CDR2 is SVGEGT. This CDR3 has 12 amino acids. Trimming cost V 4 bases and J 6 bases, with 9 bases left between them. For the CDR3, the DNA is TGTGCCAGCAGTTTGAGGGGTGCTGAAGCTTTCTTT. This codes for CASSLRGAEAFF.

This clonotype was counted at least ten times. V gene TRBV7-2 combines with J gene TRBJ2-1; D call uncertain. V was clipped by 5 bases and J by 10 bases, with 18 bases between them. Germline values: CDR1 SGHTA, CDR2 FQGNSA. This CDR3 contains 14 residues. CDR3 coding DNA: TGTGCCAGCAGCCCTAACACCGCTCTGGGGGAGCAGTTCTTC. Translated, it gives CASSPNTALGEQFF. The entire variable domain, with the rest obtained from reference TRBV7-2 and TRBJ2-1, is as follows: GAGVSQSPSNKVTEKGKDVELRCDPISGHTALYWYRQSLGQGLEFLIYFQGNSAPDKSGLPSDRFSAERTGGSVSTLTIQRTQQEDSAVYLCASSPNTALGEQFFGPGTRLTVL.

The sample holds many counts of this clonotype. CDR3 sequence: CASSITGTWYEQYF. CDR3 sequence (DNA): TGTGCCAGCAGTATTACAGGGACTTGGTACGAGCAGTACTTC. The chain joins TRBV28 to TRBJ2-7; the D call may be TRBD1 or TRBD2 (6 bases each). This CDR3 is 14 amino acids long. Trimming stripped 5 bases from V and 4 bases from J, with 15 bases between. Germline CDR1 MDHEN, CDR2 SYDVKM.

This clonotype was seen at least ten times. V gene TRBV14 combines with J gene TRBJ2-7, with 8 bases matching TRBD1. The CDR3 spans 15 residues. The V and J ends lost 2 bases and 6 bases, in that order; junction bases with no gene match: 9. Per germline, CDR1 SGHDN and CDR2 FVKESK. The CDR3 DNA sequence: TGTGCCAGCAGCCAATCCTGGACAGGGTGGTCCGAGCAGTACTTC. This gives the protein CASSQSWTGWSEQYF.

V is TRBV27 and J is TRBJ1-1; D gene uncertain. CDR1 and CDR2 from the germline V gene are MNHEY and SMNVEV (reference sequence). The CDR3 contains 16 residues. V lost 3 bases to trimming and J lost 1 base, with 15 bases between them. Written as DNA, the CDR3 is TGTGCCAGCAGTTTCCTCGAGAGTGGGAAGAACACTGAAGCTTTCTTT. It yields the protein CASSFLESGKNTEAFF.

This clonotype was detected many times. This sequence joins TRBV4-1 and TRBJ1-1; a possible D gene is TRBD1 (5 bases). V was cut by 1 base and J by 8 bases, with 5 bases left in between. The CDR3 length is 11 residues. Germline V lookup: CDR1 MGHRA, CDR2 YSYEKL. In nucleotides, the CDR3 is TGCGCCAGCAGCCAAGGGGGGGAAGCTTTCTTT. Translating gives CASSQGGEAFF.

This clonotype was seen a few times. The V and J genes are TRBV18 and TRBJ2-4; possible D gene TRBD2, 5 bases. The germline CDR1 and CDR2 sequences are KGHSH and LQKENI. The CDR3 covers 14 residues. Trimming took off 3 bases at V and 3 bases at J, with 9 bases between the two ends. In DNA form, the CDR3 reads TGTGCCAGCTCACCCATAGAGGGCAAAAACATTCAGTACTTC. This codes for CASSPIEGKNIQYF.

This clonotype has at least ten counts. The rearrangement uses TRBV6-2 or TRBV6-3 and TRBJ2-4; D unclear. CDR1 and CDR2 from the germline V gene are MNHEY and SVGEGT. This CDR3 spans 13 amino acids. Trimming pared 4 bases from V and 0 bases from J, leaving 4 bases between. In DNA, the CDR3 is TGTGCCAGCAGTTCAGAAGCCAAAAACATTCAGTACTTC. Residues: CASSSEAKNIQYF.

This clonotype came up many times. This chain joins TRBV12-3 or TRBV12-4 and TRBJ1-5; tentatively, D is TRBD1 (6 bases). V lost 6 bases and J 4 bases, leaving 10 bases between the germline ends. The CDR3 runs to 13 residues. For the CDR3, the DNA is TGTGCCAGCAGGCGCCAGGGGAATCAGCCCCAGCATTTT. It specifies CASRRQGNQPQHF.

This clonotype appeared many times. The chain links TRBV5-1 to TRBJ1-5; D is ambiguous. The V gene's germline CDR1 is SGHRS and CDR2 YFSETQ. There are 14 residues in the CDR3. The ends were cut back, 0 bases at V and 4 bases at J, with 8 bases in the middle. Written as DNA, the CDR3 is TGCGCCAGCAGCTTGGACTCAGCGAATCAGCCCCAGCATTTT. Its translation: CASSLDSANQPQHF.

The chain couples TRBV11-1 to TRBJ2-2; 8 bases are shared with TRBD2. V was pared by 5 bases and J by 1 base, with 9 bases of the junction left unmatched. The CDR3 covers 17 residues. The germline gives CDR1 SGHAT, CDR2 FQDESV (reference sequence). CDR3 nucleotides: TGTGCCAGCAGCCCCCGTTTAGCGGGGCTGAACACCGGGGAGCTGTTTTTT. Its translation: CASSPRLAGLNTGELFF.

V gene TRBV30 combines with J gene TRBJ2-3; D gene unclear. Trimming took off 3 bases at V and 1 base at J, with 11 bases between the two ends. The V gene's germline CDR1 is GTSNPN and CDR2 SVGIG (reference sequence). The CDR3 spans 14 residues. DNA for the CDR3: TGTGCCTGGAGCGTGGTCCTTCGCACAGATACGCAGTATTTT. Its translation: CAWSVVLRTDTQYF.

This clonotype showed up many times. The V call is TRBV6-2 or TRBV6-3, the J call TRBJ2-2; D not certain. CDR3 length: 16 residues. Germline V lookup: CDR1 MNHEY, CDR2 SVGEGT. V lost 2 bases and J 0 bases, leaving 10 bases between the germline ends. In DNA form, the CDR3 reads TGTGCCAGCAGTTACCGCCCGGTCGCGAACACCGGGGAGCTGTTTTTT. Protein: CASSYRPVANTGELFF.

This clonotype was observed many times. The chain uses TRBV2 and TRBJ1-2; the D is unclear. The V end was cut by 7 bases, the J end by 3 bases, with 6 bases between. The germline gives CDR1 SNHLY, CDR2 FYNNEI. This CDR3 region has 11 residues. The CDR3 spells CASNTDYGYTF. For the CDR3, the DNA is TGTGCCAGCAACACAGACTATGGCTACACCTTC.

This clonotype has more than one count but fewer than ten. V gene TRBV18 combines with J gene TRBJ1-1; D not certain. This CDR3 contains 16 residues. The germline V and J ends were trimmed by 4 bases and 1 base, with 16 bases remaining between them. Germline V lookup: CDR1 KGHSH, CDR2 LQKENI. The CDR3: CASSQGILRRNTEAFF. The CDR3 DNA reads TGTGCCAGCTCACAGGGCATATTGAGACGGAACACTGAAGCTTTCTTT.

This clonotype was found a few times. V and J are TRBV24-1 and TRBJ2-5; 11 bases fit TRBD1. The CDR3 is made up of 16 amino acids. Germline V CDR1 and CDR2: KGHDR, SFDVKD. V shed 2 bases, J shed 5 bases, and the junction held 6 bases outside the gene matches. CDR3 region: CATSDSPGQGGETQYF. CDR3 bases: TGTGCCACCAGTGATTCCCCGGGACAGGGGGGCGAGACCCAGTACTTC.

This clonotype has ten or more counts. This chain connects TRBV9 to TRBJ2-3; 7 nucleotides agree with TRBD1. Looked up from germline, CDR1 is SGDLS and CDR2 is YYNGEE. V shed 1 base and J 2 bases; nucleotides not matched to a gene: 4. This CDR3 region has 15 residues. The DNA for the CDR3 is TGTGCCAGCAGCGTAACAGGGGTGATCACAGATACGCAGTATTTT. Protein product: CASSVTGVITDTQYF.

The gene calls are TRBV20-1 and TRBJ1-1; 7 bases align to TRBD1. The germline gives CDR1 DFQATT, CDR2 SNEGSKA (reference sequence). With 4 bases clipped from V and 1 base from J, the junction kept 6 bases outside the gene matches. The CDR3 consists of 14 residues. CDR3 DNA: TGCAGTGCTAAGATACAGGGGCGGAACACTGAAGCTTTCTTT. Translation gives CSAKIQGRNTEAFF.

This clonotype showed up many times. The chain combines TRBV12-5 with TRBJ1-1, with 10 bases that match TRBD1. CDR1 and CDR2 from the germline V gene are LGHNT and FRNRAP. The CDR3 consists of 17 residues. J lost 1 base, V lost 1 base, and 6 bases had no gene match. The CDR3 loop is CASGLGQGAHRNTEAFF. The CDR3 DNA reads TGTGCTAGTGGTTTGGGACAGGGGGCTCATCGGAACACTGAAGCTTTCTTT.

V is TRBV7-2 and J is TRBJ1-3, with TRBD1 as a possible D gene (6 bases). CDR3 length equals 16 residues. Trimming pared 3 bases from V and 4 bases from J, leaving 16 bases between. The germline V gene has CDR1 SGHTA and CDR2 FQGNSA. The CDR3 loop is CASSLPTGISGNTIYF. DNA for the CDR3: TGTGCCAGCAGCTTGCCGACAGGAATCTCAGGAAACACCATATATTTT.

This clonotype was recorded at least ten times. The J gene is TRBJ2-4, the V gene TRBV2, with a weak D call TRBD2 (6 bases). This CDR3 contains 16 residues. V dropped 3 bases and J dropped 5 bases, with 17 bases sitting between them. The germline gives CDR1 SNHLY, CDR2 FYNNEI. CDR3 sequence: CASSETQTSFQNIQYF. CDR3 coding DNA: TGTGCCAGCAGTGAGACTCAGACTAGTTTCCAAAACATTCAGTACTTC.

This clonotype was observed at least ten times. This chain joins TRBV5-1 and TRBJ1-2; D perhaps matches TRBD1 (5 bases). Trimming stripped 1 base from V and 8 bases from J, with 15 bases between. Per germline, CDR1 SGHRS and CDR2 YFSETQ. The CDR3 length is 14 residues. CDR3 region: CASSLSRVQGGYTF. In nucleotides, the CDR3 is TGCGCCAGCAGCTTGTCTCGGGTCCAGGGCGGCTACACCTTC.

This chain uses TRBV5-1 with TRBJ2-7; 8 bases map to TRBD1. The CDR3 is 13 amino acids. The germline CDR1 and CDR2 sequences are SGHRS and YFSETQ. The junction had 6 bases not matched to a gene; V was cut back by 3 bases and J by 7 bases. Written as DNA, the CDR3 is TGCGCCAGCAGCTCTCAGGGGGCAGGGGAGCAGTACTTC. Translated: CASSSQGAGEQYF.

This clonotype was observed many times. This chain joins TRBV6-1 and TRBJ2-7, with D unclear. Between the trimmed V and J ends, which lost 4 bases and 3 bases, there was a span of 10 bases. The length of the CDR3 is 13 residues. Germline lookup yields CDR1 MNHNS and CDR2 SASEGT. The CDR3 reads CASSVLDGYEQYF. Here the CDR3 DNA reads TGTGCCAGCAGTGTTTTGGACGGCTACGAGCAGTACTTC.